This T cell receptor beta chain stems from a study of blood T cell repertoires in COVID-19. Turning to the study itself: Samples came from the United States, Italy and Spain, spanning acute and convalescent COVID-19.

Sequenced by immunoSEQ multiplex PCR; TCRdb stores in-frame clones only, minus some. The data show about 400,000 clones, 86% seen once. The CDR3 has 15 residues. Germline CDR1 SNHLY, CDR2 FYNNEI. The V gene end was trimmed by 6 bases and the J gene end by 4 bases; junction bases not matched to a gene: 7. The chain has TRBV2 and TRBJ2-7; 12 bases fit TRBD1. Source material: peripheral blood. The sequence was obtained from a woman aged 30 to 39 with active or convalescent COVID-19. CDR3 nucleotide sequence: TGTGCCAGCAGAAACCCGGGACAGGGGGCTTACGAGCAGTACTTC. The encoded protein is CASRNPGQGAYEQYF.